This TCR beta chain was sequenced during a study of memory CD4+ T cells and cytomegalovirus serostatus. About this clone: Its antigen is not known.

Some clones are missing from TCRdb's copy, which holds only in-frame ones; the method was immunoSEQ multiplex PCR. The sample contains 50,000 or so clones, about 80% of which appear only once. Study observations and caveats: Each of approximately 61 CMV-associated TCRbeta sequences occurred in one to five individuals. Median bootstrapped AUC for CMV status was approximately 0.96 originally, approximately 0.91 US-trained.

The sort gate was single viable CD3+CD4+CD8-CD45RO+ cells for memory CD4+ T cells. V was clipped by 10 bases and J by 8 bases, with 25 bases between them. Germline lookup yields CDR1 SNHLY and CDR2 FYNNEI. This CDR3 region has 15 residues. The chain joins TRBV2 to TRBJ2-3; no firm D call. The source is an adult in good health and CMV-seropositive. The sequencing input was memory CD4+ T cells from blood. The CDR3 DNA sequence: TGTGCCACCCAAAAAGACTTAGCCGGTGTCGTTACGCAGTATTTT. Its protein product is CATQKDLAGVVTQYF.